This TCR beta chain was found in a study of T-cell reconstitution after alpha-beta-depleted transplantation in children. Study-level results: Day-60 TCRbeta diversity that was high in some patients was derived from surviving recipient T cells and thymic progenitors.

The CDR3 runs 16 residues. V gave up 6 bases and J gave up 4 bases, with 16 bases separating them. The V gene's germline CDR1 is MNHEY and CDR2 SMNVEV (reference sequence). At least ten counts were recorded for this clonotype. Its antigen is currently unknown. Using unique molecular identifiers, the investigators prepared the TCRbeta library. TCRdb processed the PCR reads anew with MiXCR; each CDR3 protein has one entry. The sample shows approximately 98,000 distinct CDR3 sequences, about 6.5% of them seen only once. This sequence joins TRBV27 and TRBJ1-6; TRBD1 is a possible D gene (5 bases). The sequence was collected from a male patient aged 2 to 10 who had a stem cell transplant for acute lymphoblastic leukemia, so the T cells may come from the graft donor. The specimen was PBMCs, mostly from graft donor cells, collected 360 days after TCRalphabeta/CD19-depleted stem cell transplant. Here the CDR3 reads CASSQGRLPYNSPLHF. DNA of the CDR3: TGTGCCAGCAGCCAGGGACGGCTCCCTTATAATTCACCCCTCCACTTT.